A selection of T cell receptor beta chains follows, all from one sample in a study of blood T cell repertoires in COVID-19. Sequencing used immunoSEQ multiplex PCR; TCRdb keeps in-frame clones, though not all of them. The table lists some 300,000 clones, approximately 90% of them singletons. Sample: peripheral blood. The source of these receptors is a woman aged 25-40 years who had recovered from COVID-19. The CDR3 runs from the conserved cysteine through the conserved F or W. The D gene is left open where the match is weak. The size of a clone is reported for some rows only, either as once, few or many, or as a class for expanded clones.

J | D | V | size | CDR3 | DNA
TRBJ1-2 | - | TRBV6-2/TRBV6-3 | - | CASSYTAARGYGYTF | TGTGCCAGCAGTTACACGGCCGCTCGAGGGTATGGCTACACCTTC
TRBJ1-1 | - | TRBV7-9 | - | CASSEQGGGAFF | TGTGCCAGCAGCGAACAGGGTGGCGGAGCTTTCTTT
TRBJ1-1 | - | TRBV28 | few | CASRLRPEEAFF | TGTGCCAGCAGACTACGACCAGAGGAAGCTTTCTTT
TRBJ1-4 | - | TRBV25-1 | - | CASSEWGGGGEKLFF | TGTGCCAGCAGTGAATGGGGGGGCGGTGGTGAAAAACTGTTTTTT
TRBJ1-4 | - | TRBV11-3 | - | CASSLDMLVGGGFNEKLFF | TGTGCCAGCAGCTTAGATATGTTGGTCGGGGGGGGATTTAATGAAAAACTGTTTTTT
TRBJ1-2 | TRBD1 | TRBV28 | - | CASSSSRTGTAHPYGYTF | TGTGCCAGCAGTTCTTCCCGGACTGGGACAGCCCACCCCTATGGCTACACCTTC
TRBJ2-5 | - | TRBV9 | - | CASSPSAVQETQYF | TGTGCCAGCAGCCCCTCGGCGGTACAAGAGACCCAGTACTTC
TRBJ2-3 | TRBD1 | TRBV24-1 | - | CATSARGWTTDTQYF | TGTGCCACCAGTGCCAGGGGGTGGACTACAGATACGCAGTATTTT
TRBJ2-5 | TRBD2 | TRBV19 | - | CASSKDRAGEETQYF | TGTGCCAGTAGTAAAGATCGAGCGGGAGAAGAGACCCAGTACTTC
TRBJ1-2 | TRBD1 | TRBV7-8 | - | CASRRRQGMDYGYTF | TGTGCCAGCAGACGACGACAGGGAATGGACTATGGCTACACCTTC
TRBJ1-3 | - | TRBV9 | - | CASSPATNRAGNTIYF | TGTGCCAGCAGCCCAGCCACTAACAGGGCTGGAAACACCATATATTTT
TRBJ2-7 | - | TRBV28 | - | CASSQGRTYEQYF | TGTGCCAGCAGTCAGGGGCGCACCTACGAGCAGTACTTC
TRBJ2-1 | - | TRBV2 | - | CASIQDPSSYNEQFF | TGTGCCAGCATCCAAGATCCGAGCTCCTACAATGAGCAGTTCTTC
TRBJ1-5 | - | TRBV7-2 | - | CASSSTGNSNQPQHF | TGTGCCAGCAGCTCGACAGGAAATAGCAATCAGCCCCAGCATTTT
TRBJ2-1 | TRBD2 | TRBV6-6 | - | CASSSWRLATHNEQFF | TGTGCCAGCAGTTCATGGCGACTAGCGACTCACAATGAGCAGTTCTTC
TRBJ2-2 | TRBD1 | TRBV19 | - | CASSRKTGGWINTGELFF | TGTGCCAGTAGTAGAAAGACAGGGGGCTGGATCAACACCGGGGAGCTGTTTTTT
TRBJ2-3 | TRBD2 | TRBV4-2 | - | CASSQDLGLAGFSSTDTQYF | TGTGCCAGCAGCCAAGATCTAGGACTAGCGGGGTTCTCTAGCACAGATACGCAGTATTTT
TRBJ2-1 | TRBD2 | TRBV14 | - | CASSQAGLAVSEQFF | TGTGCCAGCAGCCAAGCGGGACTAGCGGTGTCTGAGCAGTTCTTC
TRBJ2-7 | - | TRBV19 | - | CASSPRRGTPGYEQYF | TGTGCCAGTAGTCCCCGGAGGGGCACCCCAGGCTACGAGCAGTACTTC
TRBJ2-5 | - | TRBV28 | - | CASRSGVWETQYF | TGTGCCAGCAGATCAGGGGTCTGGGAGACCCAGTACTTC
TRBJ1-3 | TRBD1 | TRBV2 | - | CASSARQGRSGNTIYF | TGTGCCAGCAGCGCAAGACAGGGGAGGTCTGGAAACACCATATATTTT
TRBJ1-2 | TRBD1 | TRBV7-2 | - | CASSFPTGGPGYTF | TGTGCCAGCAGCTTTCCAACAGGGGGCCCTGGCTACACCTTC
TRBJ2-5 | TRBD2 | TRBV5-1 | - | CASSLLAGGQETQYF | TGCGCCAGCAGCTTGCTAGCGGGGGGTCAAGAGACCCAGTACTTC
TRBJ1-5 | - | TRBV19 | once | CASSYQRDQPQHF | TGTGCCAGTAGTTATCAGAGGGATCAGCCCCAGCATTTT
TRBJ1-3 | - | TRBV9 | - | CASSASEAGNTIYF | TGTGCCAGCAGCGCTTCCGAAGCCGGAAACACCATATATTTT
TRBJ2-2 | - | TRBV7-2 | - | CASSFTRRTGELFF | TGTGCCAGCAGCTTTACCAGGAGGACCGGGGAGCTGTTTTTT
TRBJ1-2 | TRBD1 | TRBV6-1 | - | CASSEGTGGYYGYTF | TGTGCCAGCAGTGAAGGGACAGGGGGCTACTATGGCTACACCTTC
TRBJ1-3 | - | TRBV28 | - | CASSSTGQKGNTIYF | TGTGCCAGCAGTTCAACCGGACAGAAAGGAAACACCATATATTTT
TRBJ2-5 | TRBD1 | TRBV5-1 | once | CASSLLWDRDETQYF | TGCGCCAGCAGCTTGCTTTGGGACAGGGACGAGACCCAGTACTTC
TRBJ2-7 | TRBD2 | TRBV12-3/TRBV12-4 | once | CASRGTTTGKQYF | TGTGCCAGCAGGGGGACTACCACTGGGAAGCAGTACTTC
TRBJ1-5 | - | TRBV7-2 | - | CASSLGGGQPQHF | TGTGCCAGCAGCTTAGGGGGAGGCCAGCCCCAGCATTTT
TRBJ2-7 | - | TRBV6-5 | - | CASSYWAYSSYEQYF | TGTGCCAGCAGTTACTGGGCGTACAGTTCCTACGAGCAGTACTTC
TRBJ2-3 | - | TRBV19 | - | CASSGRETDTQYF | TGTGCCAGTAGTGGGCGTGAAACAGATACGCAGTATTTT
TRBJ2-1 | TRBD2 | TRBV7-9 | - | CASRSRTSGGDEQFF | TGTGCCAGCAGATCTCGGACTAGCGGGGGTGATGAGCAGTTCTTC
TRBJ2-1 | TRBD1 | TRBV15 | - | CATSRDQGEVQFF | TGTGCCACCAGCAGAGATCAGGGGGAAGTGCAGTTCTTC
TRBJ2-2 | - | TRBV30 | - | CAWSRDTPFRSDTGELFF | TGTGCCTGGAGCCGGGACACCCCCTTCCGTTCGGACACCGGGGAGCTGTTTTTT
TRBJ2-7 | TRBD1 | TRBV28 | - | CASLGTGGHEQYF | TGTGCCAGCCTGGGGACAGGAGGCCACGAGCAGTACTTC
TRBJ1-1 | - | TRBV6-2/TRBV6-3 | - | CASSYRRNTEAFF | TGTGCCAGCAGTTATAGGAGGAACACTGAAGCTTTCTTT
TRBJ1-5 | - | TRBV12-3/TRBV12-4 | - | CASSLRGSEPQHF | TGTGCCAGCAGTTTGAGGGGGTCGGAGCCCCAGCATTTT
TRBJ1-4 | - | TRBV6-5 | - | CASSSQSSTNEKLFF | TGTGCCAGCAGTTCCCAATCATCAACTAATGAAAAACTGTTTTTT
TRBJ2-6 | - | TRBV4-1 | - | CASSQAQVGANVLTF | TGCGCCAGCAGCCAAGCCCAGGTTGGGGCCAACGTCCTGACTTTC